These T cell receptor beta chains were read from a single sample in a study of a mutant IDH1 vaccine in newly diagnosed glioma. No cognate antigen is known for these TCRs. The repertoire was sequenced with immunoSEQ multiplex PCR; TCRdb's copy has only in-frame clones and lacks some. Counted here are 40,000 to 45,000 clones, about three quarters occurring once; the ten biggest clones make up around 5.3%. The specimen comprised PBMCs, sampled from a glioma patient whose treatment included an IDH1 peptide vaccine. These receptors came from a man aged 45-60 years with glioma. The CDR3 runs from the conserved cysteine through the conserved F or W. Each record gives: J gene, V gene, clone size, D gene, CDR3 protein, CDR3 DNA. D genes are given only for firm matches. Not all rows give a size; the values are once, few, many and, for expanded clones, a class.

j_gene: TRBJ1-3; v_gene: TRBV14; abundance: -; d_gene: -; CDR3aa: CASSPLGPGNTIYF; CDR3nt: TGTGCCAGCAGCCCCCTGGGGCCCGGAAACACCATATATTTT
j_gene: TRBJ2-5; v_gene: TRBV10-3; abundance: few; d_gene: -; CDR3aa: CAISARQGGRQETQYF; CDR3nt: TGTGCCATCAGTGCCCGACAGGGAGGACGGCAAGAGACCCAGTACTTC
j_gene: TRBJ2-7; v_gene: TRBV19; abundance: -; d_gene: TRBD1; CDR3aa: CASSPLGGQGKNEQYF; CDR3nt: TGTGCCAGTAGTCCCTTGGGGGGACAGGGAAAGAACGAGCAGTACTTC
j_gene: TRBJ2-1; v_gene: TRBV2; abundance: few; d_gene: TRBD1; CDR3aa: CATQQGQESSYNEQFF; CDR3nt: TGTGCCACCCAGCAGGGACAGGAGTCCTCTTACAATGAGCAGTTCTTC
j_gene: TRBJ2-7; v_gene: TRBV6-5; abundance: once; d_gene: TRBD1; CDR3aa: CASRYDRDSYEQYF; CDR3nt: TGTGCCAGCAGATACGACAGGGACTCCTACGAGCAGTACTTC
j_gene: TRBJ1-1; v_gene: TRBV19; abundance: few; d_gene: -; CDR3aa: CASSITSGLNTEAFF; CDR3nt: TGTGCCAGTAGTATCACGAGCGGGTTGAACACTGAAGCTTTCTTT
j_gene: TRBJ2-7; v_gene: TRBV30; abundance: -; d_gene: TRBD1; CDR3aa: CAWSVRGQGIHEQYF; CDR3nt: TGTGCCTGGAGTGTACGAGGACAGGGAATACACGAGCAGTACTTC
j_gene: TRBJ1-4; v_gene: TRBV7-8; abundance: -; d_gene: -; CDR3aa: CASSLSNEKLFF; CDR3nt: TGTGCCAGCAGCTTATCCAATGAAAAACTGTTTTTT
j_gene: TRBJ2-5; v_gene: TRBV19; abundance: -; d_gene: -; CDR3aa: CASSIAGVSQETQYF; CDR3nt: TGTGCCAGTAGTATAGCGGGGGTGTCACAAGAGACCCAGTACTTC
j_gene: TRBJ2-7; v_gene: TRBV14; abundance: -; d_gene: TRBD1; CDR3aa: CASSQVRDRGSSYEQYF; CDR3nt: TGTGCCAGCAGCCAAGTAAGGGACAGGGGGAGCTCCTACGAGCAGTACTTC
j_gene: TRBJ2-1; v_gene: TRBV5-6; abundance: once; d_gene: TRBD2; CDR3aa: CASTSGGWSYNEQFF; CDR3nt: TGTGCCAGCACCTCCGGGGGGTGGTCCTACAATGAGCAGTTCTTC
j_gene: TRBJ2-5; v_gene: TRBV5-5; abundance: -; d_gene: -; CDR3aa: CASSLDPGPETQYF; CDR3nt: TGTGCCAGCAGCTTGGACCCAGGGCCGGAGACCCAGTACTTC
j_gene: TRBJ2-7; v_gene: TRBV5-8; abundance: -; d_gene: TRBD1; CDR3aa: CASTPGQGPYEQYF; CDR3nt: TGTGCCAGCACTCCGGGACAGGGGCCCTACGAGCAGTACTTC
j_gene: TRBJ2-3; v_gene: TRBV13; abundance: -; d_gene: -; CDR3aa: CASSWSGTDTQYF; CDR3nt: TGTGCCAGCAGCTGGTCGGGCACAGATACGCAGTATTTT
j_gene: TRBJ2-7; v_gene: TRBV5-1; abundance: -; d_gene: -; CDR3aa: CASSLDGRQTTYEQYF; CDR3nt: TGCGCCAGCAGCTTGGACGGCCGACAAACTACCTACGAGCAGTACTTC
j_gene: TRBJ1-1; v_gene: TRBV7-8; abundance: -; d_gene: -; CDR3aa: CASSPSGVTEAFF; CDR3nt: TGTGCCAGCAGCCCATCAGGGGTCACTGAAGCTTTCTTT
j_gene: TRBJ2-3; v_gene: TRBV7-8; abundance: -; d_gene: -; CDR3aa: CASSLDWAPGGADTQYF; CDR3nt: TGTGCCAGCAGCTTAGACTGGGCCCCCGGAGGGGCAGATACGCAGTATTTT
j_gene: TRBJ2-5; v_gene: TRBV12-5; abundance: -; d_gene: TRBD1; CDR3aa: CASGPGTGGHQETQYF; CDR3nt: TGTGCTAGTGGTCCTGGGACAGGGGGCCACCAAGAGACCCAGTACTTC
j_gene: TRBJ2-7; v_gene: TRBV19; abundance: -; d_gene: TRBD1; CDR3aa: CASSRQGNEQYF; CDR3nt: TGTGCCAGTAGTAGACAGGGAAACGAGCAGTACTTC
j_gene: TRBJ2-1; v_gene: TRBV2; abundance: few; d_gene: TRBD1; CDR3aa: CASSRQGSAHEQFF; CDR3nt: TGTGCCAGCAGTCGACAGGGGTCGGCGCATGAGCAGTTCTTC
j_gene: TRBJ1-5; v_gene: TRBV10-3; abundance: -; d_gene: -; CDR3aa: CAISVGNSNQPQHF; CDR3nt: TGTGCCATCAGTGTTGGCAATAGCAATCAGCCCCAGCATTTT
j_gene: TRBJ1-1; v_gene: TRBV1; abundance: -; d_gene: -; CDR3aa: CTSSQDITRWAEAFF; CDR3nt: TGCACCAGCAGCCAAGATATTACGAGATGGGCTGAAGCTTTCTTT
j_gene: TRBJ1-2; v_gene: TRBV2; abundance: once; d_gene: TRBD1; CDR3aa: CASSDEWTGVYYGYTF; CDR3nt: TGTGCCAGCAGTGACGAGTGGACAGGGGTTTACTATGGCTACACCTTC